This T cell receptor (beta chain) came from a study of cytomegalovirus exposure and HLA in healthy donors. Trimming took off 0 bases at V and 3 bases at J, with 6 bases between the two ends. The CDR3 contains 13 residues. Germline V gene data show CDR1 as ENHRY and CDR2 as SYGVKD. Both 60 Vbeta primers and 13 Jbeta primers went into the PCR. Sequencing was performed with immunoSEQ multiplex PCR; in TCRdb, only in-frame clones are kept and a portion is missing. The sample yields about 160,000 clones, of which the top ten take up around 1.9%. This receptor was obtained from a man aged 25-45 years in good health and CMV-seronegative. The rearrangement uses TRBV10-3 and TRBJ2-7; D remains unclear. Material for sequencing was PBMCs. The CDR3 loop is CAISESNNYEQYF. In DNA form, the CDR3 reads TGTGCCATCAGTGAGTCGAACAACTACGAGCAGTACTTC.